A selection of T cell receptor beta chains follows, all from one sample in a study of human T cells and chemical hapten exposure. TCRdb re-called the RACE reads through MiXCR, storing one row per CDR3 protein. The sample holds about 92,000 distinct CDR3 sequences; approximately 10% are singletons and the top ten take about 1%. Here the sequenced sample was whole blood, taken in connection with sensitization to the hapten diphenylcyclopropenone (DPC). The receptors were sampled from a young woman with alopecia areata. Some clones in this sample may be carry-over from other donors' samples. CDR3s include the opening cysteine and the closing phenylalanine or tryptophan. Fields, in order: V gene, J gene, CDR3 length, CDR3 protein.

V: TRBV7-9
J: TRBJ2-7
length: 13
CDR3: CASSLLLPYEQYF

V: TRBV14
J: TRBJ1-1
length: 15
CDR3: CASSPQGGVGTEAFF

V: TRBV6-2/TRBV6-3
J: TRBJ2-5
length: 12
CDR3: CASSYTAETQYF

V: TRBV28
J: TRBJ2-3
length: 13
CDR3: CASSLVGVDTQYF

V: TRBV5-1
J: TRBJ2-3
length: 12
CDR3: CASSLEGDTQYF

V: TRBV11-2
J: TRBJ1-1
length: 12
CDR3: CASSFESSEAFF

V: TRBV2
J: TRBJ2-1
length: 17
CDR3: CASRRSWAGQGNNEQFF

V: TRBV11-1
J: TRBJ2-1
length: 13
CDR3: CASSSTSGNEQFF

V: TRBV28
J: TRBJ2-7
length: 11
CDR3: CASSLYNTPYF

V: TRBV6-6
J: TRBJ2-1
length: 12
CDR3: CASSYSHNEQFF

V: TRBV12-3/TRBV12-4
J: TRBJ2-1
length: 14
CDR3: CASQNSGLYNEQFF

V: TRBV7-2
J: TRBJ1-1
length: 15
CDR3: CASSPRQGGNTEAFF

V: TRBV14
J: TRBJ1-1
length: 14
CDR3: CASSRVQGSAEAFF

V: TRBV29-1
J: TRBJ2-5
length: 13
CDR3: CSVEGGRRETQYF

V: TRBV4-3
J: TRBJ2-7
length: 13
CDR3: CASSQAWGYEQYF

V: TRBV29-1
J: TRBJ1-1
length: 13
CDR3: CSGIQGMNTEAFF

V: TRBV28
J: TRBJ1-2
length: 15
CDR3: CASYHRGSPNYGYTF

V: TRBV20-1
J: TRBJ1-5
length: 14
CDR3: CSARYGPGYQPQHF

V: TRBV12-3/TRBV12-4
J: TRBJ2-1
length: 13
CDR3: CASSLIEYNEQFF

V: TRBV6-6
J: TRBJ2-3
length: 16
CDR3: CASSYSGTSPTDTQYF

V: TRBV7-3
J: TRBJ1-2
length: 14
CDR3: CASSVTGGDYGYTF

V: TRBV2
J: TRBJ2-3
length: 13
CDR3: CASSPGVTDTQYF

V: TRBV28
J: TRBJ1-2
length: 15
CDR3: CASSLPPGPNYGYTF

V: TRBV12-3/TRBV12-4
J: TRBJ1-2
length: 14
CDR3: CASRDRNFYYGYTF

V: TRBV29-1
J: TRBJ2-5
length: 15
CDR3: CSVERGYGVRKTQYF

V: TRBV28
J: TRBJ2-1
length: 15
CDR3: CASNSQTGTYNEQFF

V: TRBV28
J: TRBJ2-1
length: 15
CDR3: CASSVGTGSYNEQFF

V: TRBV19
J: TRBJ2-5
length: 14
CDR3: CASSILGGVETQYF

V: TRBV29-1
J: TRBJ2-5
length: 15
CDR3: CSVVVGLANQETQYF

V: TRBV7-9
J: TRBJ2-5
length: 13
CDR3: CASSPPGQETQYF

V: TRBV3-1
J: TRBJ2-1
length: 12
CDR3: CASSRATREQFF

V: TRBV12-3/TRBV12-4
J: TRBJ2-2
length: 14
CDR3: CASSPGVLPGELFF

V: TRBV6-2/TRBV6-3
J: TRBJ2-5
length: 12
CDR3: CASSYGIGGLYF

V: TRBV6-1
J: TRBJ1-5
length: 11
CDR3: CASSEAWPQHF

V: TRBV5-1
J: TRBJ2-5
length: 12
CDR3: CASSVSQETQYF

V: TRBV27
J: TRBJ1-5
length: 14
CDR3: CASSLKSPNQPQHF